These T cell receptor beta chains were read from a single sample in a study of Tregs in tolerant kidney transplant recipients. Generated by immunoSEQ multiplex PCR, the TCRdb table keeps only in-frame clones and is missing some. This sample has roughly 64,000 clones, with 95% to 98% found just once. The source material was Tregs from blood, sampled before the transplant. Receptors originate from a human donor who received a combined kidney and bone marrow transplant. Each CDR3 is given with its conserved first and last residue. The order of the fields is J gene, V gene, D gene, clone size, CDR3 DNA, CDR3 protein. D genes are given only for firm matches. Clone size, where shown, is once, few, many, or a class for clones that have expanded.

>TRBJ1-2|TRBV7-2|NA|NA
TGTGCCAGCAACCCAGGGGCGGGTTATGGCTACACCTTC
CASNPGAGYGYTF
>TRBJ2-6|TRBV10-1|NA|NA
TGCGCCAGCATGCGGAGCGGGCCGACGTACTCTGGGGCCAACGTCCTGACTTTC
CASMRSGPTYSGANVLTF
>TRBJ2-6|TRBV5-5|TRBD2|NA
TGTGCCAGCAGCTCGCCGGGACTAGACGCGCCCGGGGCCAACGTCCTGACTTTC
CASSSPGLDAPGANVLTF
>TRBJ1-3|TRBV28|NA|once
TGTGCCAGCAGTTTATCGCCCCAGGGGTATGGAAACACCATATATTTT
CASSLSPQGYGNTIYF
>TRBJ2-1|TRBV7-2|NA|NA
TGTGCCAGCAGCCAAATGCGGGTTGAGCAGTTCTTC
CASSQMRVEQFF
>TRBJ2-1|TRBV9|NA|NA
TGTGCCAGCTCCAGGGCGGGATCGAGATACAATGAGCAGTTCTTC
CASSRAGSRYNEQFF
>TRBJ2-7|TRBV9|TRBD2|once
TGTGCCAGCAGCGTAGGTGGACTAGCGGGGACCTCCTACGAGCAGTACTTC
CASSVGGLAGTSYEQYF
>TRBJ1-6|TRBV6-5|TRBD1|NA
TGTGCCAGCAGTTACTTTGGGACAGGGTATAATTCACCCCTCCACTTT
CASSYFGTGYNSPLHF
>TRBJ2-1|TRBV19|TRBD2|NA
TGTGCCAGTAGCCCTCACAGCGGGAGCATGGGTTACAATGAGCAGTTCTTC
CASSPHSGSMGYNEQFF
>TRBJ1-6|TRBV6-1|NA|NA
TGTGCCAGCAGTTCCCGTGGGCGCCATAATTCACCCCTCCACTTT
CASSSRGRHNSPLHF
>TRBJ2-2|TRBV14|TRBD1|once
TGTGCCAGCAGCCAAGTACAGGGGGGCACCGGGGAGCTGTTTTTT
CASSQVQGGTGELFF
>TRBJ2-5|TRBV5-1|NA|NA
TGCGCCAGCAGCTTTAGAGAGACCCAGTACTTC
CASSFRETQYF
>TRBJ2-5|TRBV19|NA|NA
TGTGCCAGTATTGGGGCCAGGCCGTACCAAGAGACCCAGTACTTC
CASIGARPYQETQYF
>TRBJ2-5|TRBV5-1|NA|NA
TGCGCCAGCAGCTTGGAACTTACTCAAGAGACCCAGTACTTC
CASSLELTQETQYF
>TRBJ2-7|TRBV6-1|TRBD1|NA
TGTGCCAGCAGTGTCCGGACAGGGGGCTACGAGCAGTACTTC
CASSVRTGGYEQYF
>TRBJ1-1|TRBV25-1|TRBD1|NA
TGTGCCAGCAGTGGACAGGGAGGAAACACTGAAGCTTTCTTT
CASSGQGGNTEAFF
>TRBJ1-3|TRBV7-9|NA|NA
TGTGCCAGCAGCTCCGGGATTTCTCACTCTGGAAACACCATATATTTT
CASSSGISHSGNTIYF
>TRBJ2-5|TRBV30|NA|NA
TGTGCCTGGAGTGTATCGGAGCGAAGGACCCAGTACTTC
CAWSVSERRTQYF
>TRBJ2-1|TRBV1|NA|NA
TGCACCAGCAGCCTGGGCGGGAGCTTTCCTTACAATGAGCAGTTCTTC
CTSSLGGSFPYNEQFF
>TRBJ2-7|TRBV10-3|TRBD1|NA
TGTGCCATCAGTGAGTCCGCGACAGGGTCCGAGCAGTACTTC
CAISESATGSEQYF
>TRBJ2-2|TRBV15|NA|NA
TGTGCCACCAGCAGAGCGGGAATGCCGAACACCGGGGAGCTGTTTTTT
CATSRAGMPNTGELFF
>TRBJ1-3|TRBV10-3|NA|NA
TGTGCCATCGGCACCTTCTCTGGAAACACCATATATTTT
CAIGTFSGNTIYF
>TRBJ2-1|TRBV10-3|TRBD1|NA
TGTGCCATCAGGGACAGGGGGCATAGGGAGCAGTTCTTC
CAIRDRGHREQFF